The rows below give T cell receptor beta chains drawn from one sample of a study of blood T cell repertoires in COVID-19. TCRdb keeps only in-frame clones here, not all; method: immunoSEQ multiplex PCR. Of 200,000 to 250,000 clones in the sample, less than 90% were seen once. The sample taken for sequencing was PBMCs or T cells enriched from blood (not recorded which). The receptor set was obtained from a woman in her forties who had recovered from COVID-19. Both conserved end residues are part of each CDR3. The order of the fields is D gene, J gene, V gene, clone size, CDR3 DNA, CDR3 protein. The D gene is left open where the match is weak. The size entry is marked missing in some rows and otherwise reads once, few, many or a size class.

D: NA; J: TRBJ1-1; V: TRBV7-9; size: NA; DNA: TGTGCCAGCAGCTTCAGGGTTCAGGCTGAAGCTTTCTTT; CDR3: CASSFRVQAEAFF
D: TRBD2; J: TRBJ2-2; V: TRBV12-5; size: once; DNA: TGTGCTAGTGGTCTGTGGACTAGCGGGAGAAGCACCGGGGAGCTGTTTTTT; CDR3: CASGLWTSGRSTGELFF
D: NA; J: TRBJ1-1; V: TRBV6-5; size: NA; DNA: TGTGCCAGCACCGCCACGGGGACTGAAGCTTTCTTT; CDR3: CASTATGTEAFF
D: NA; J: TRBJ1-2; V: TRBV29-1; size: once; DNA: TGCAGCGTTGAACTGGGCTCCGGCTACACCTTC; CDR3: CSVELGSGYTF
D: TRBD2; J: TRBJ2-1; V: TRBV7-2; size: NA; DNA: TGTGCCAGCAGCTTAGACCGGGAGGATGAGCAGTTCTTC; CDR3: CASSLDREDEQFF
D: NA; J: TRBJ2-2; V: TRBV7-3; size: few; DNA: TGTGCCAGCAGCTTGGCGGGGAACACCGGGGAGCTGTTTTTT; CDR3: CASSLAGNTGELFF
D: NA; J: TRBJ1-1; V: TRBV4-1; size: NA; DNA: TGCGCCAGCGGATCTGGAGGGCTTGCCGCTGAAGCTTTCTTT; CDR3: CASGSGGLAAEAFF
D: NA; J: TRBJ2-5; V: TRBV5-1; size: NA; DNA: TGCGCCAGCAGCCCTCAAGGACTCCGAGGAGAGACCCAGTACTTC; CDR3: CASSPQGLRGETQYF
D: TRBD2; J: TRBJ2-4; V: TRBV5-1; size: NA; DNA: TGCGCCAGCAGAGAGGATACTAGCGGGAGGGAGGGGAACATTCAGTACTTC; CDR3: CASREDTSGREGNIQYF
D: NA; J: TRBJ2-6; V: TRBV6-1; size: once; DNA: TGTGCCAGCAGTGCCCGAATCGGGGGTTCTGGGGCCAACGTCCTGACTTTC; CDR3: CASSARIGGSGANVLTF
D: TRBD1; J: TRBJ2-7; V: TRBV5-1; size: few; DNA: TGCGCCAGCAGCTTGGAAGGACAGGGGGCCTACGAGCAGTACTTC; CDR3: CASSLEGQGAYEQYF
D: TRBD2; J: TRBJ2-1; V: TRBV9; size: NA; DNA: TGTGCCAGCAGCGCTCGGACTAGCGGTTACAATGAGCAGTTCTTC; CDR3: CASSARTSGYNEQFF
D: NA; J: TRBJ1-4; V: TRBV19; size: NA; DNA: TGTGCCAGTAGTACGGCAACTAATGAAAAACTGTTTTTT; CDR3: CASSTATNEKLFF
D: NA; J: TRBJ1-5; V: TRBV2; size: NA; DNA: TGTGCCAGCAGTGACCGGGTAGGCAATCAGCCCCAGCATTTT; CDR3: CASSDRVGNQPQHF
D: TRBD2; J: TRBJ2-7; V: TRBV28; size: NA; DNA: TGTGCCAGTGCGAGCGGGAGGGCCTACGAGCAGTACTTC; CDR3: CASASGRAYEQYF
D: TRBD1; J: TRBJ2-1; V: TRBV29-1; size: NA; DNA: TGCAGCGCCCGAACAGACAGGGACAATGAGCAGTTCTTC; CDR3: CSARTDRDNEQFF
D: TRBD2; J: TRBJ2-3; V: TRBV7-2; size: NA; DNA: TGTGCCAGCAGCTCACTTAGCGGGAGGGCCGTCACAGATACGCAGTATTTT; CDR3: CASSSLSGRAVTDTQYF
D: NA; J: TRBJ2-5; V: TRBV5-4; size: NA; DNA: TGTGCCAGCAGACCTGACCGCCGCGACTTTCAAGAGACCCAGTACTTC; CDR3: CASRPDRRDFQETQYF
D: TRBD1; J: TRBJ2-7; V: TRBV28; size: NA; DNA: TGTGCCAGCAGGGTGGGGACAGCCTACGAGCAGTACTTC; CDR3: CASRVGTAYEQYF
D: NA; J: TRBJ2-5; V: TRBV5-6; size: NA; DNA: TGTGCCAGCAGCTCGGTTCTTCGAGAGACCCAGTACTTC; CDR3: CASSSVLRETQYF
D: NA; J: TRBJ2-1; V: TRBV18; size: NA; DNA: TGTGCCAGCTCACCACTGGCAGGGATGGGTGAGCAGTTCTTC; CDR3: CASSPLAGMGEQFF
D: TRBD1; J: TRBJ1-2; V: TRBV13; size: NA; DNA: TGTGCCAGCAGTCGAGGAGCCGTAGCCGGACAGGGGGCTAGTGGCTACACCTTC; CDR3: CASSRGAVAGQGASGYTF
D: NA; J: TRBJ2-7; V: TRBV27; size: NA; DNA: TGTGCCAGCAGACACACAGGCGCCTACGAGCAGTACTTC; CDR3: CASRHTGAYEQYF
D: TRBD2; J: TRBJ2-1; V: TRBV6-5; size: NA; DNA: TGTGCCAGCAGTTACGGCGGGAGTGGGTGGTTCTTC; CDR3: CASSYGGSGWFF
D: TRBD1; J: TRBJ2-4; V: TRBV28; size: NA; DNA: TGTGCCAGCAGTTTTTGGGACAGGGCGCACATTCAGTACTTC; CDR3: CASSFWDRAHIQYF
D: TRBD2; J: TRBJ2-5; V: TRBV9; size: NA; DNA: TGTGCCAGCAGCCGCCAGGGCGGGAGTGGGGAGACCCAGTACTTC; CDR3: CASSRQGGSGETQYF
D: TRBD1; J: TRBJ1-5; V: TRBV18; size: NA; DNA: TGTGCCAGCTCACAAAGCGGGCAGGGGGGTCAGCCCCAGCATTTT; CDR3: CASSQSGQGGQPQHF
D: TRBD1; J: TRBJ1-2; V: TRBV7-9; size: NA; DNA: TGTGCCAGCAGCTTCCTGACAGGGGGCTTGGGCTACACCTTC; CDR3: CASSFLTGGLGYTF
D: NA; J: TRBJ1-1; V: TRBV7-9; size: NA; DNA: TGTGCCAGCAGTCCTGACAGCCCCACGCCCACTGAAGCTTTCTTT; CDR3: CASSPDSPTPTEAFF
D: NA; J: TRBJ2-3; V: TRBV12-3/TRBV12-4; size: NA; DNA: TGTGCCAGCAGTGATCTAGCGTCGGGTACGCAGTATTTT; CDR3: CASSDLASGTQYF
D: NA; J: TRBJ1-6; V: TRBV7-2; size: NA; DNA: TGTGCCAGCGGGGACTTCAATTCACCCCTCCACTTT; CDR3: CASGDFNSPLHF
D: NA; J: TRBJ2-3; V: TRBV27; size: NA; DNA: TGTGCCAGCAGCCCCCCCCTAGCAGAAGGCACAGATACGCAGTATTTT; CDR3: CASSPPLAEGTDTQYF
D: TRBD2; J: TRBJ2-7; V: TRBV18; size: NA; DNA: TGTGCCAGCTCACCCTTGACGGCTAGCGGGAGGTACGAGCAGTACTTC; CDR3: CASSPLTASGRYEQYF
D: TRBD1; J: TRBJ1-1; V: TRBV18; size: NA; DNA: TGTGCCAGCTCACATAAACAGGGGGACACTGAAGCTTTCTTT; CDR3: CASSHKQGDTEAFF
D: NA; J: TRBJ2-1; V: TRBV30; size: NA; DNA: TGTGCCTGGAGTCTCGGGGGGCGAAATGAGCAGTTCTTC; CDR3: CAWSLGGRNEQFF
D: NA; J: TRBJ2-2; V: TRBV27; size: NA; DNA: TGTGCCAGCAGTCGTGACAGGTTCGCGAACACCGGGGAGCTGTTTTTT; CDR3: CASSRDRFANTGELFF
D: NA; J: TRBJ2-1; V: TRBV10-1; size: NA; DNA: TGCGCCAGCAGTGAAGGTGGCGGGAAGAATGAGCAGTTCTTC; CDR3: CASSEGGGKNEQFF
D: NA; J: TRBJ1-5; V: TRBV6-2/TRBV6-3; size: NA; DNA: TGTGCCAGCAGTTACGGTTGGGGGCGTCAGCAGCCCCAGCATTTT; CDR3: CASSYGWGRQQPQHF
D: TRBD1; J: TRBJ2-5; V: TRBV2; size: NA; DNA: TGTGCCACCAAAACCTCGGCAGGGGGCGCCGGGACCCAGTACTTC; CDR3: CATKTSAGGAGTQYF
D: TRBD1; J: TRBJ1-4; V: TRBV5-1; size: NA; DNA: TGCGCCAGCAGCCTGGACCAGGGGGAACCTAATGAAAAACTGTTTTTT; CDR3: CASSLDQGEPNEKLFF
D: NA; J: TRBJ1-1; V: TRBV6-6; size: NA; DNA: TGTGCCAGCAGTTCCCCCGGACACGGGAACACTGAAGCTTTCTTT; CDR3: CASSSPGHGNTEAFF
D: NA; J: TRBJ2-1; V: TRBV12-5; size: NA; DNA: TGTGCTAGTGGTTTGACCGGTTTTTACAATGAGCAGTTCTTC; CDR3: CASGLTGFYNEQFF
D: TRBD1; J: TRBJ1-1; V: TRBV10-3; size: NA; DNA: TGTGCCATCGGGGGGCGGGACAGGGGTTTGAACACTGAAGCTTTCTTT; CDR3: CAIGGRDRGLNTEAFF
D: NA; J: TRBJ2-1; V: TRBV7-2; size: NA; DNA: TGTGCCAGCAGCTTAGGAGGCCCCGAGGTGCAGTTCTTC; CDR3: CASSLGGPEVQFF
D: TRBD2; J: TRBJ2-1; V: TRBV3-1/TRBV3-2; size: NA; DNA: TGTGCCAGCAGCCGGACTAGCGCGGCGATCAATGAGCAGTTCTTC; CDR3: CASSRTSAAINEQFF